One sample yielded the 23 T cell receptor beta chains listed below, sequenced in a study of OX40 agonist ivuxolimab in advanced cancers. Profiled with immunoSEQ multiplex PCR; TCRdb holds only in-frame clones, not every one. The table has around 72,000 clones, around 88% seen once. The sample here was CD4+ or CD8+ T cells sorted from blood, taken in a trial of the OX40 agonist ivuxolimab. All receptors come from an adult with an advanced solid tumor such as melanoma, head and neck, liver or kidney cancer.

On this clone: The same CDR3 also results from other DNA sequences found in this sample. V gene TRBV7-2 combines with J gene TRBJ1-5; the D is unclear. V lost 1 base and J lost 5, with 12 bases in between. CDR3 length: 15 residues. From germline, CDR1 is SGHTA and CDR2 FQGNSA. The CDR3 coding sequence is TGTGCCAGCAGCTTAGATGGTGGCAAGCATCAGCCCCAGCATTTT. Translation gives CASSLDGGKHQPQHF.

This chain joins TRBV30 and TRBJ2-2, with D possibly called TRBD1 or TRBD2 (7 bases each). The germline CDR1 and CDR2 sequences are GTSNPN and SVGIG (reference sequence). The CDR3 has 19 amino acids. V was cut by 0 bases and J by 5 bases, with 25 bases left in between. The CDR3 DNA follows: TGTGCCTGGAGTGTGCTCCTAGACAGGGAGGGGGGTCGAACCGGGGAGCTGTTTTTT. Protein: CAWSVLLDREGGRTGELFF.

This CDR3 reads CASSLGTHRGDTEAFF. The CDR3 DNA reads as TGTGCCAGCAGCTTAGGGACCCACAGAGGGGACACTGAAGCTTTCTTT. This chain connects TRBV7-6 to TRBJ1-1, with D tentatively TRBD1 (5 bases). Germline V gene lookup returns CDR1 SGHVS and CDR2 FNYEAQ. The CDR3 runs to 16 residues. V dropped 1 base and J dropped 3 bases, with 15 bases sitting between them.

The chain employs TRBV6-5 and TRBJ2-3, with 9 nucleotides matching TRBD2. Trimming removed 6 bases from V and 4 bases from J; junction bases left unmatched: 2. Germline V gene lookup returns CDR1 MNHEY and CDR2 SVGAGI. CDR3 length: 13 residues. CDR3 coding DNA: TGTGCCAGCAGGCGACTAGCGGCAGATACGCAGTATTTT. This encodes CASRRLAADTQYF.

This clone was counted once. This rearrangement joins TRBV28 to TRBJ1-1, with a weak D call TRBD1 (6 bases). Per the germline V gene, CDR1 is MDHEN and CDR2 is SYDVKM. The CDR3 has 14 residues. V was clipped by 6 bases and J by 1 base, with 12 bases between them. DNA for the CDR3: TGTGCCAGCAGCTACAGGGTGGGGAACACTGAAGCTTTCTTT. This sequence encodes CASSYRVGNTEAFF.

V and J are TRBV19 and TRBJ2-1; 12 bases are a match to TRBD2. The CDR3 is 22 residues long. The junction had 18 bases not matched to a gene; V was cut back by 2 bases and J by 1 base. Germline CDR1 is LNHDA and CDR2 is SQIVND (reference sequence). For the CDR3, the DNA is TGTGCCAGTAGTATACTCCCCGGGACTAGCGGGCCCCGTTGGGGGTCCTACAATGAGCAGTTCTTC. This sequence encodes CASSILPGTSGPRWGSYNEQFF. The complete variable domain, with remaining parts taken from reference TRBV19 and TRBJ2-1, reads DGGITQSPKYLFRKEGQNVTLSCEQNLNHDAMYWYRQDPGQGLRLIYYSQIVNDFQKGDIAEGYSVSREKKESFPLTVTSAQKNPTAFYLCASSILPGTSGPRWGSYNEQFFGPGTRLTVL.

This clone has only one observation. The chain is built from TRBV29-1 and TRBJ2-3, with a weak D call TRBD1 (5 bases). The CDR3 runs 12 residues. The germline gives CDR1 SQVTM, CDR2 ANQGSEA. The germline V and J ends were trimmed by 4 bases and 3 bases, with 8 bases remaining between them. CDR3 coding DNA: TGCAGCGTTGGGCAGGGTACAGATACGCAGTATTTT. It is translated as CSVGQGTDTQYF.

The chain is built from TRBV6-5 and TRBJ1-1, with D uncertain. The ends were cut back, 2 bases at V and 3 bases at J, with 10 bases in the middle. The CDR3 contains 14 residues. CDR1 and CDR2 (germline): MNHEY, SVGAGI. CDR3 DNA sequence: TGTGCCAGCAGTTACAGGATTACGGACACTGAAGCTTTCTTT. Protein: CASSYRITDTEAFF.

The chain combines TRBV5-1 with TRBJ2-7; the match to TRBD1 covers 9 bases. J gave up 6 bases and V 3 bases, and 4 bases lay outside the gene matches. Germline assignment: CDR1 SGHRS and CDR2 YFSETQ. This CDR3 spans 13 amino acids. The CDR3 DNA is TGCGCCAGCAGCTCGGGACAGGGAGGCGAGCAGTACTTC. This codes for CASSSGQGGEQYF.

V and J are TRBV5-4 and TRBJ2-1; TRBD2 matches 11 bases. This CDR3 contains 15 residues. Trimming cost V 4 bases and J 4 bases; bases outside gene matches: 4. CDR1 SGHNT and CDR2 YYREEE come from the germline V gene (reference sequence). The CDR3 sequence is CASSPGLAEYNEQFF. CDR3 nucleotides: TGTGCCAGCAGCCCGGGACTAGCGGAATACAATGAGCAGTTCTTC. The full variable domain, in which reference TRBV5-4 and TRBJ2-1 provide the parts outside the CDR3, is ETGVTQSPTHLIKTRGQQVTLRCSSQSGHNTVSWYQQALGQGPQFIFQYYREEENGRGNFPPRFSGLQFPNYSSELNVNALELDDSALYLCASSPGLAEYNEQFFGPGTRLTVL.

The chain employs TRBV18 and TRBJ2-7; TRBD2 agrees at 8 bases. The trim removed 3 bases at V and 2 bases at J, leaving 18 bases unmatched. In germline, CDR1 is KGHSH, CDR2 LQKENI. CDR3 length: 19 amino acids. The CDR3 sequence: CASSPSYLALAGIPYEQYF. The DNA for the CDR3 is TGTGCCAGCTCACCTTCATACCTCGCCCTAGCGGGTATTCCCTACGAGCAGTACTTC.

The J gene is TRBJ2-2, the V gene TRBV5-6; D gene unclear. The CDR3 contains 13 residues. Between the trimmed V and J ends, which lost 2 bases and 5 bases, there was a span of 7 bases. Per germline, CDR1 SGHDT and CDR2 YYEEEE. CDR3 coding DNA: TGTGCCAGCAGCTTAGGGTGGACCGGGGAGCTGTTTTTT. Its translation: CASSLGWTGELFF. The entire variable domain, with the rest obtained from reference TRBV5-6 and TRBJ2-2, is as follows: DAGVTQSPTHLIKTRGQQVTLRCSPKSGHDTVSWYQQALGQGPQFIFQYYEEEERQRGNFPDRFSGHQFPNYSSELNVNALLLGDSALYLCASSLGWTGELFFGEGSRLTVL.

The chain carries TRBV27 and TRBJ2-3; D gene unclear. V lost 0 bases and J 3 bases, leaving 13 bases between the germline ends. The CDR3 runs 16 residues. Per germline, CDR1 MNHEY and CDR2 SMNVEV (reference sequence). CDR3: CASSLSGSGSTDTQYF. The CDR3 region has the DNA TGTGCCAGCAGTTTATCGGGATCCGGATCGACAGATACGCAGTATTTT.

This chain links TRBV6-1 with TRBJ2-7; 8 bases fit TRBD2. Germline V lookup: CDR1 MNHNS, CDR2 SASEGT. V lost 7 bases to trimming and J lost 2 bases; unmatched junction nucleotides: 4. The CDR3 extends over 13 amino acids. The CDR3 region has the DNA TGTGCCAGCACCCCGGGGGGGCCCTACGAGCAGTACTTC. Translated, it gives CASTPGGPYEQYF.

The rearrangement uses TRBV11-2 and TRBJ2-7; 7 bases are shared with TRBD1. The CDR3 extends over 14 amino acids. In germline, CDR1 is SGHAT, CDR2 FQNNGV. V was clipped by 5 bases and J by 2 bases; unmatched bases: 6. For the CDR3, the DNA is TGTGCCAGCAGCCCCCTGCAGGGGGCCTACGAGCAGTACTTC. Protein: CASSPLQGAYEQYF.

The chain recombines TRBV6-5 with TRBJ1-1; D call uncertain. Germline V gene data show CDR1 as MNHEY and CDR2 as SVGAGI. The CDR3 has 14 amino acids. Trimming removed 5 bases at V and 4 bases at J, with 14 bases between. CDR3 DNA: TGTGCCAGCAGTCCGGGCCTAGGGCGCACTGAAGCTTTCTTT. Its protein is CASSPGLGRTEAFF.

The chain carries TRBV9 and TRBJ2-6, with D hard to call. Germline-derived CDR1 and CDR2 are SGDLS and YYNGEE. The CDR3 has 13 residues. Trimming removed 0 bases at V and 4 bases at J, with 2 bases between. The chain's CDR3 is CASSVGGANVLTF. CDR3 coding DNA: TGTGCCAGCAGCGTAGGGGGGGCCAACGTCCTGACTTTC.

This chain uses TRBV7-9 with TRBJ2-4; perhaps D is TRBD1 or TRBD2 (5 bases each). The V and J ends lost 4 bases and 0 bases respectively, with 16 bases between them. Germline lookup yields CDR1 SEHNR and CDR2 FQNEAQ (reference sequence). The CDR3 has 17 residues. The CDR3: CASSSNGRELAKNIQYF. CDR3 nucleotides: TGTGCCAGCAGCTCAAACGGCAGGGAGCTAGCCAAAAACATTCAGTACTTC.

This chain connects TRBV18 to TRBJ1-3; D is ambiguous. Germline V gene lookup returns CDR1 KGHSH and CDR2 LQKENI. The V and J ends lost 2 bases and 0 bases respectively, with 8 bases between them. The CDR3 length is 15 residues. Here the CDR3 DNA reads TGTGCCAGCTCACCAAGGGAGGGCTCTGGAAACACCATATATTTT. Protein: CASSPREGSGNTIYF. Full variable domain (rest looked up from reference TRBV18 and TRBJ1-3): NAGVMQNPRHLVRRRGQEARLRCSPMKGHSHVYWYRQLPEEGLKFMVYLQKENIIDESGMPKERFSAEFPKEGPSILRIQQVVRGDSAAYFCASSPREGSGNTIYFGEGSWLTVV.

This chain connects TRBV4-1 to TRBJ1-2; possibly TRBD1 for D (5 bases). Trimming stripped 1 base from V and 5 bases from J, with 14 bases between. CDR3 length equals 15 residues. Germline V CDR1 and CDR2: MGHRA, YSYEKL. The CDR3, as DNA: TGCGCCAGCAGCCAAGTAGTGGGACCGGAGTATGGCTACACCTTC. Translation: CASSQVVGPEYGYTF.

The V call is TRBV18, the J call TRBJ2-3, with 12 bases fitting TRBD2. Germline CDR1 and CDR2: KGHSH and LQKENI. V lost 5 bases and J lost 0; bases outside the gene matches: 6. This CDR3 contains 17 residues. CDR3 bases: TGTGCCAGCTCATCGCCCGGGACTAGCGGGAGCACAGATACGCAGTATTTT. It specifies CASSSPGTSGSTDTQYF.

The chain links TRBV10-1 to TRBJ2-2; D uncertain. CDR3 length: 14 residues. The germline CDR1 and CDR2 sequences are WNHNN and SYGVQD (reference sequence). V lost 2 bases to trimming and J lost 1 base, with 5 bases between them. The DNA for the CDR3 is TGCGCCAGCAGTGAGCAGTGGAACACCGGGGAGCTGTTTTTT. Residues: CASSEQWNTGELFF.

There are a few counts of this clone. This chain uses TRBV6-5 with TRBJ2-2; D not resolved. This CDR3 is 13 amino acids long. Germline lookup yields CDR1 MNHEY and CDR2 SVGAGI. Trimming left V 8 bases short and J 0 bases short, with 7 bases between. The CDR3 sequence: CASGRANTGELFF. Written as DNA, the CDR3 is TGTGCCAGCGGACGGGCGAACACCGGGGAGCTGTTTTTT.